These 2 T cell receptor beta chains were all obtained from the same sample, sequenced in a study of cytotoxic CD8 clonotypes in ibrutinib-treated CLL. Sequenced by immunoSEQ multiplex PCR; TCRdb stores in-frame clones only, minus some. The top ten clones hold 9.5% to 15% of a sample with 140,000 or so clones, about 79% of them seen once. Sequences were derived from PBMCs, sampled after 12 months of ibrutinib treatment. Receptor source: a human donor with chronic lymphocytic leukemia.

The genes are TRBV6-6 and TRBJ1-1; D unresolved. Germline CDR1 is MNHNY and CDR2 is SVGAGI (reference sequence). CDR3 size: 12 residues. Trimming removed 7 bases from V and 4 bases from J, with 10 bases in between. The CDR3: CASMAVATEAFF. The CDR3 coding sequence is TGTGCCAGCATGGCGGTGGCCACTGAAGCTTTCTTT.

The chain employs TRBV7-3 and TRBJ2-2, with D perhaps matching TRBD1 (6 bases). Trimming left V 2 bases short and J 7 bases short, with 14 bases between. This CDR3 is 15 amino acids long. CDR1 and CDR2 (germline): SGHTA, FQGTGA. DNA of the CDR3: TGTGCCAGCAGCTTAGGGCCCAGGGGCGGCGGGGAGCTGTTTTTT. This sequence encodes CASSLGPRGGGELFF.